The T cell receptor beta chain under discussion was sequenced for a study of blood T cell repertoires in COVID-19. The wider study: From the United States, Italy and Spain came samples of acute and convalescent COVID-19. Sample material is recorded as cDNA or gDNA derived from T cells, B-cell-depleted T cells, or PBMCs.

Per the original data handling: It was from reference gene primer amplification that nucleated cell counts were estimated. Clones were sequenced by immunoSEQ multiplex PCR, and TCRdb holds only the in-frame ones, with some missing. V and J calls and clone size are copied from that table; D and trimming were computed from the DNA. This table holds about 130,000 clones, 70% to 90% found once. This TCR derives from a man aged 50-60 years with acute or convalescent COVID-19. Sequenced: peripheral blood.

This CDR3 is CASRPGGIGTNEKLFF. The CDR3 nucleotides read TGTGCCAGCCGTCCAGGGGGTATCGGAACTAATGAAAAACTGTTTTTT. The V and J genes are TRBV28 and TRBJ1-4; 7 bases map to TRBD1. Germline CDR1 is MDHEN and CDR2 is SYDVKM. The ends lost 8 bases at V and 1 base at J; junction bases unmatched: 10. This CDR3 spans 16 amino acids.